The T cell receptor beta chain under discussion was sequenced for a study of T cell clonotyping in hematopoietic cell transplantation. CDR1 and CDR2 from the germline V gene are SGHVS and FQNEAQ. This CDR3 spans 11 amino acids. As to this clone: Its matching antigen is unknown. One end of the junction fails to match germline, which may point to a read error.

TCRdb's copy holds only in-frame clones and misses some; the assay was immunoSEQ multiplex PCR. The top ten hold about 15% of the sample, which has 10,000 to 15,000 clones, around 68% seen once. Findings and caveats of the study: Few recipient clonotypes overlapped donors; over 97% were de novo at given depth. Without cell sorting, CD4 versus CD8 contributions remain unresolved.

Sequencing used peripheral blood mononuclear cells, obtained 180 days after allogeneic stem cell transplant. This receptor was obtained from a male patient aged 55 to 69 who had an allogeneic stem cell transplant from an unrelated donor, so the T cells may come from the graft donor. Some clones in this sample may be carry-over from other donors' samples. The rearrangement links TRBV7-8 to TRBJ1-2; D call uncertain. The CDR3 region has the DNA TGTGCCAGCAGCTCCCTCGGGGAGTCCGGTTTC. This codes for CASSSLGESGF.